Many counts were recorded for the clone carrying this T cell receptor (beta chain). What it binds is unknown. Quantitative 5'-RACE with molecular barcodes produced the TCR beta libraries. TCRdb ran MiXCR on the 5' RACE reads and lists one entry per CDR3 protein. Of under 300,000 distinct CDR3 sequences listed, approximately 11% are singletons. The data belong to a study of CD8 T cells in ankylosing spondylitis. Study outcomes and limitations: Significant enrichment of disease-linked clones was reported in matched ankylosing spondylitis synovial fluid.

Sequences were obtained from blood, either unsorted or a sorted T cell fraction (not recorded which). This TCR came from a male donor with ankylosing spondylitis or in good health (not recorded which).

Here the CDR3 reads CSAPRGFNEQFF. DNA of the CDR3: TGCAGTGCTCCTCGGGGCTTCAATGAGCAGTTCTTC. The rearrangement joins TRBV20-1 to TRBJ2-1; perhaps D is TRBD1 or TRBD2 (5 bases each). Germline values: CDR1 DFQATT, CDR2 SNEGSKA (reference sequence). This CDR3 spans 12 amino acids. V was clipped by 5 bases and J by 6 bases, with 11 bases between them.